This paragraph reports one T cell receptor beta chain. This entry is derived from a study of control samples from healthy donors and cancer patients. TCRdb keeps only in-frame clones here, not all; method: immunoSEQ multiplex PCR. Seen here are about 150,000 clones, approximately 93% observed once, and the top ten hold around 5.4%. Germline CDR1 is MGHRA and CDR2 is YSYEKL. The CDR3 spans 15 residues. The ends were cut back, 4 bases at V and 5 bases at J, with 16 bases in the middle. The TCR sequence derives from a man aged 40-49 years in good health. The specimen sequenced was blood. V usage is TRBV4-1 and J usage is TRBJ2-3, with D unclear. The CDR3 DNA is TGCGCCAGCAGCCTCGCATCCAGCCGTCGAGATACGCAGTATTTT. This sequence encodes CASSLASSRRDTQYF.